This T cell receptor beta chain was sequenced for a study of T cell responses to AZD1222 COVID-19 vaccine. This clone came up once. The antigen remains unidentified. Data came from immunoSEQ multiplex PCR; TCRdb stores just in-frame clones and leaves some out. Of around 74,000 clones listed, around 92% were seen once; the top ten hold roughly 7%. Study results and caveats: Most donors were white British and more were female, and clonal diversity was possibly underestimated. Across the whole spike, CD4 TCRs peaked at regions 160-218 and 743-854.

This receptor was taken from an adult in good health. The starting material was peripheral blood, obtained on day 0 of MenACWY control vaccination.

Here the CDR3 DNA reads TGTGCCAGCAGCTTCTCGCCAAGCACAGATACGCAGTATTTT. Amino acid sequence: CASSFSPSTDTQYF. V usage is TRBV7-2 and J usage is TRBJ2-3, with D uncertain. Between the trimmed V and J ends, which lost 3 bases and 0 bases, there was a span of 7 bases. The CDR3 has 14 amino acids. The germline V gene encodes CDR1 SGHTA and CDR2 FQGNSA. Looking up the rest from reference TRBV7-2 and TRBJ2-3 gives the full variable domain: GAGVSQSPSNKVTEKGKDVELRCDPISGHTALYWYRQSLGQGLEFLIYFQGNSAPDKSGLPSDRFSAERTGGSVSTLTIQRTQQEDSAVYLCASSFSPSTDTQYFGPGTRLTVL.